The clone carrying this TCR beta chain was counted ten times or more. Antigen unknown. This entry belongs to a study of human T cells and chemical hapten exposure. In the study overall: Small pooled library volume differences mainly caused per-sample TCR yield variation.

It was unfractionated whole blood from which total RNA was extracted. With V trimmed by 2 bases and J by 4 bases, 0 bases remained unmatched. The germline V gene encodes CDR1 ENHRY and CDR2 SYGVKD. CDR3 length equals 15 residues. Study conclusions and caveats: There was no change with DPC sensitization in TCRs above 1 in 1000 frequency.

During construction of the library, unique molecular identifiers were attached to individual cDNA molecules for quantitative, reproducible TCR counting. Authors' analysis steps: Per-sample TCR counts ranged from about 20,000 to 700,000, median about 98,000. Each CDR3 protein gets one entry after TCRdb re-called the 5' RACE reads with MiXCR. The V and J calls here are based on TCRdb, not the publication. This sample has 65,000 to 95,000 distinct CDR3 sequences, with 7% to 8% found just once. This clonotype was sampled from a male donor in good health. This chain joins TRBV10-3 and TRBJ2-1; 12 nucleotides align to TRBD2. CDR3 nucleotide sequence: TGTGCCATCAGTGAGACTAGCGGGGGGTACAATGAGCAGTTCTTC. It encodes CAISETSGGYNEQFF.